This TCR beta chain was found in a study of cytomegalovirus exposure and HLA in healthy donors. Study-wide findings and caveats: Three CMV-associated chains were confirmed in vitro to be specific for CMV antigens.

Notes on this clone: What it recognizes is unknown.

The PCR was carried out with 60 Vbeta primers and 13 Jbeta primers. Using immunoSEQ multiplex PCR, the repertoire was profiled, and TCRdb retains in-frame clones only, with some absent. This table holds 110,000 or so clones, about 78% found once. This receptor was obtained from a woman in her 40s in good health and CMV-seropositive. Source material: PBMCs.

The CDR3 loop reads CAWRTRGQLIRYNSPLHF. CDR3 in DNA: TGTGCCTGGAGAACAAGGGGACAGCTAATCAGATATAATTCACCCCTCCACTTT. The rearrangement joins TRBV30 to TRBJ1-6; 7 nucleotides agree with TRBD1. Looked up from germline, CDR1 is GTSNPN and CDR2 is SVGIG (reference sequence). Trimming at V came to 3 bases and at J to 4 bases, leaving 15 bases not matched to a gene. The CDR3 is 18 amino acids.